This T cell receptor (beta chain) emerged from a study of preoperative IRX-2 immunotherapy in early breast cancer. In regard to this clone: The junction shows a germline mismatch at one end, possibly a read error.

CDR1 MNHGY and CDR2 SAAAGT come from the germline V gene. CDR3 length: 15 residues. The sample's treatment: preoperative locoregional IRX-2 cytokine immunotherapy. This phase Ib study tested locoregional IRX-2 cytokine immunotherapy given before surgery. Only in-frame clones appear in the TCRdb table, and some are missing; sequencing was by immunoSEQ multiplex PCR. Here the sample spans approximately 38,000 clones, 75% to 85% being singletons. The input for sequencing was lymph node tissue, taken after IRX-2 immunotherapy. The TCR originated in a human donor with breast cancer. The chain joins TRBV6-8 to TRBJ2-7, with D possibly matching TRBD2 (6 bases). The DNA for the CDR3 is TGTGCCAGCAGTGACTCAGGGACTCCACCCTACGAGCAGTACTTC. Protein sequence: CASSDSGTPPYEQYF.